Presented here are 28 T cell receptor beta chains from one specimen sequenced in a study of blood T cell repertoires in COVID-19. Produced via immunoSEQ multiplex PCR; TCRdb's table is partial and in-frame only. The sample lists around 160,000 clones; more than 80% were seen once. Sequencing was performed on peripheral blood. The receptor source for this set is a man in his fifties or sixties with acute or convalescent COVID-19.

The rearrangement links TRBV6-5 to TRBJ2-7, with 12 positions matching TRBD2. V gave up 6 bases and J gave up 4 bases; unmatched junction bases: 4. CDR3 length: 14 residues. The V gene's germline CDR1 is MNHEY and CDR2 SVGAGI. The CDR3 DNA is TGTGCCAGCAGGAAGACTAGCGGGGGTTACGAGCAGTACTTC. Translation gives CASRKTSGGYEQYF.

The rearrangement joins TRBV4-3 to TRBJ2-3; possible D gene TRBD1, 6 bases. The germline gives CDR1 LGHNA, CDR2 YSLEER. This CDR3 comprises 12 residues. V lost 2 bases to trimming and J lost 10 bases, with 10 bases between them. The CDR3 nucleotides are TGCGCCAGCAGCCAAACAGGGTTTGCGCAGTATTTT. This translates into CASSQTGFAQYF.

This clone was seen a handful of times. The chain employs TRBV24-1 and TRBJ2-2; D may be TRBD1 (5 bases). CDR1 KGHDR and CDR2 SFDVKD come from the germline V gene. With 6 bases removed from V and 0 bases from J, the gap between germline ends came to 13 bases. CDR3 size: 16 residues. In DNA, the CDR3 is TGTGCCACCAGTTCCACAGGACGCACGAACACCGGGGAGCTGTTTTTT. Protein product: CATSSTGRTNTGELFF.

The V and J genes are TRBV7-2 and TRBJ1-1, with D possibly TRBD1 on 6 matching bases. Germline CDR1 SGHTA, CDR2 FQGNSA. V was pared by 4 bases and J by 2 bases, with 20 bases between. The CDR3 contains 17 residues. CDR3: CASSSRRTQQGNTEAFF. The CDR3 coding sequence is TGTGCCAGCAGCTCCCGGAGGACCCAACAGGGTAACACTGAAGCTTTCTTT.

This chain joins TRBV7-9 and TRBJ2-7; 11 bases agree with TRBD2. Germline-derived CDR1 and CDR2 are SEHNR and FQNEAQ (reference sequence). Unmatched junction bases numbered 10, after V lost 5 bases and J lost 4 bases. The CDR3 is 16 amino acids. CDR3 DNA sequence: TGTGCCAGCAGCCGCATCCATAGCGGGGGGGAATACGAGCAGTACTTC. It translates to CASSRIHSGGEYEQYF. Together with reference TRBV7-9 and TRBJ2-7, the CDR3 gives the full variable domain: DTGVSQNPRHKITKRGQNVTFRCDPISEHNRLYWYRQTLGQGPEFLTYFQNEAQLEKSRLLSDRFSAERPKGSFSTLEIQRTEQGDSAMYLCASSRIHSGGEYEQYFGPGTRLTVT.

The V and J genes are TRBV6-6 and TRBJ1-2; D may be TRBD1 (6 bases). The germline CDR1 and CDR2 sequences are MNHNY and SVGAGI (reference sequence). The CDR3 spans 14 residues. V lost 6 bases to trimming and J lost 7 bases, with 18 bases between them. CDR3 amino acids: CASSRAGQGFGYTF. Here the CDR3 DNA reads TGTGCCAGCAGCCGCGCTGGCCAGGGGTTTGGCTACACCTTC.

The V call is TRBV11-2, the J call TRBJ1-3; 12 nucleotides align to TRBD1. V trimming: 5 bases; J trimming: 2 bases; junction bases outside the gene matches: 4. The CDR3 has 16 amino acids. The V gene's germline CDR1 is SGHAT and CDR2 FQNNGV. In DNA form, the CDR3 reads TGTGCCAGCAGCGTGGGACAGGGGGCCGCTGGAAACACCATATATTTT. Its translation is CASSVGQGAAGNTIYF.

The V and J genes are TRBV11-2 and TRBJ1-1; no clear D. V was pared by 7 bases and J by 3 bases, with 6 bases between. The CDR3 runs 11 residues. Looked up from germline, CDR1 is SGHAT and CDR2 is FQNNGV. CDR3 amino acids: CASTPYTEAFF. The CDR3, as DNA: TGTGCCAGCACCCCGTACACTGAAGCTTTCTTT.

This sequence joins TRBV5-1 and TRBJ2-1; D unresolved. The CDR3 is 14 residues long. From germline, CDR1 is SGHRS and CDR2 YFSETQ. Trimming removed 4 bases at V and 6 bases at J, with 14 bases between. The CDR3 region has the DNA TGCGCCAGCAGCACGGAACTTCGGAGCAATGAGCAGTTCTTC. Its translation: CASSTELRSNEQFF.

This sequence joins TRBV19 and TRBJ1-1; TRBD1 aligns across 7 bases. Trimming removed 5 bases from V and 3 bases from J; junction bases left unmatched: 9. CDR1 LNHDA and CDR2 SQIVND come from the germline V gene (reference sequence). This CDR3 has 15 amino acids. The CDR3 reads CASSAKGARDTEAFF. The DNA for the CDR3 is TGTGCCAGTAGTGCCAAGGGGGCGAGGGACACTGAAGCTTTCTTT.

J is TRBJ1-1 and V is TRBV3-1 (or the pseudogene TRBV3-2); 7 bases line up with TRBD1. From germline, CDR1 is LGHDT and CDR2 YNNKEL (reference sequence). Trimming removed 4 bases from V and 0 bases from J; junction bases left unmatched: 2. The CDR3 spans 14 residues. CDR3 region: CASSLGQVNTEAFF. The DNA of the CDR3 is TGTGCCAGCAGCCTAGGACAGGTGAACACTGAAGCTTTCTTT.

The V gene is TRBV5-4, the J gene TRBJ2-1; tentative D call: TRBD2 (7 bases). The CDR3 is 16 residues long. Per germline, CDR1 SGHNT and CDR2 YYREEE (reference sequence). Trimming removed 0 bases from V and 6 bases from J, with 16 bases in between. CDR3 sequence (DNA): TGTGCCAGCAGCTTGGTATGGGGGGGCCATACCAATGAGCAGTTCTTC. Protein sequence: CASSLVWGGHTNEQFF.

This chain connects TRBV7-7 to TRBJ2-7, with D perhaps matching TRBD1 (5 bases). V was pared by 2 bases and J by 6 bases, with 14 bases between. There are 14 residues in the CDR3. Germline loops: CDR1 SSHAT, CDR2 FNYEAQ (reference sequence). CDR3 sequence (DNA): TGTGCCAGCAGCTTAACTTGGCAGGGTAGCGAGCAGTACTTC. Amino acids: CASSLTWQGSEQYF.

This chain joins TRBV2 and TRBJ2-7, with 10 positions matching TRBD1. The CDR3 runs to 16 residues. Germline V gene data show CDR1 as SNHLY and CDR2 as FYNNEI. The V gene end was trimmed by 0 bases and the J gene end by 3 bases; junction bases not matched to a gene: 5. CDR3 sequence reads: CASSEATRDRGYEQYF. As DNA, the CDR3 is TGTGCCAGCAGTGAAGCAACCCGGGACAGGGGCTACGAGCAGTACTTC.

This rearrangement joins TRBV24-1 to TRBJ2-3; maybe TRBD1 (6 bases). CDR3 length: 16 amino acids. The germline CDR1 and CDR2 sequences are KGHDR and SFDVKD. Trimming left V 2 bases short and J 0 bases short, with 11 bases between. The CDR3 here is CATSDYRAGSTDTQYF. As DNA, the CDR3 is TGTGCCACCAGTGATTACAGGGCGGGTAGCACAGATACGCAGTATTTT.

The V call is TRBV4-1, the J call TRBJ2-7; TRBD1 might be the D (5 bases). The CDR3 spans 16 residues. Germline V lookup: CDR1 MGHRA, CDR2 YSYEKL. V lost 0 bases and J 2 bases, leaving 14 bases between the germline ends. CDR3 DNA: TGCGCCAGCAGCCAAGATAGGGGAAGGTGGACCTACGAGCAGTACTTC. Protein product: CASSQDRGRWTYEQYF.

The chain is built from TRBV2 and TRBJ1-4; possible D gene TRBD1, 6 bases. CDR3 length: 13 residues. CDR1 is SNHLY and CDR2 is FYNNEI in the germline V gene. CDR3 in amino acids: CASGGGPGEKLFF. CDR3 nucleotides: TGTGCAAGTGGCGGGGGCCCAGGGGAAAAACTGTTTTTT.

The chain recombines TRBV7-8 with TRBJ2-7, with TRBD1 identical over 12 bases. V lost 3 bases and J lost 5; bases outside the gene matches: 14. The V gene's germline CDR1 is SGHVS and CDR2 FQNEAQ. CDR3 size: 18 residues. This chain's CDR3 is CASSLGTGTGGADDEQYF. The CDR3, as DNA: TGTGCCAGCAGCTTGGGAACCGGGACAGGGGGCGCCGATGACGAGCAGTACTTC.

This clone was observed a few times. The chain uses TRBV3-1 (or the pseudogene TRBV3-2) and TRBJ1-2; D gene ambiguous. From germline, CDR1 is LGHDT and CDR2 YNNKEL (reference sequence). The V and J ends lost 5 bases and 4 bases respectively, with 11 bases between them. This CDR3 contains 13 residues. The CDR3 DNA sequence: TGTGCCAGCAGCGCGACGGAGACCTATGGCTACACCTTC. Encoded protein: CASSATETYGYTF.

V gene TRBV6-5 combines with J gene TRBJ1-1; the D is unclear. Trimming left V 2 bases short and J 1 base short, with 8 bases between. The CDR3 consists of 14 residues. Germline V gives CDR1 MNHEY, CDR2 SVGAGI. DNA of the CDR3: TGTGCCAGCAGTTACGCGGGAACGAACACTGAAGCTTTCTTT. Translating it yields CASSYAGTNTEAFF.

The V gene is TRBV5-1, the J gene TRBJ2-5, with D perhaps TRBD1 (6 bases). Germline values: CDR1 SGHRS, CDR2 YFSETQ. With 4 bases removed from V and 2 bases from J, the gap between germline ends came to 12 bases. The CDR3 runs 14 residues. This CDR3 is CASSLWTVQETQYF. CDR3 coding DNA: TGCGCCAGCAGCCTATGGACAGTTCAAGAGACCCAGTACTTC.

This chain uses TRBV9 with TRBJ2-2; tentative D call: TRBD1 (5 bases). The CDR3 is 15 residues long. CDR1 and CDR2 (germline): SGDLS, YYNGEE. The V gene lost 0 bases and the J gene lost 2 bases, with 8 bases spanning the gap. The chain's CDR3 is CASSVGGLNTGELFF. DNA of the CDR3: TGTGCCAGCAGCGTAGGGGGCTTAAACACCGGGGAGCTGTTTTTT.

This clone has a single count. V usage is TRBV5-8 and J usage is TRBJ2-1; the D gene is possibly TRBD2 (6 bases). The CDR3 totals 17 residues. From germline, CDR1 is SGHTS and CDR2 YDEGEE. V was pared by 0 bases and J by 13 bases, with 26 bases between. The CDR3 sequence: CASSLESFVAEGRAQFF. CDR3 in DNA: TGTGCCAGCAGCTTGGAAAGTTTTGTCGCGGAGGGCCGCGCCCAGTTCTTC.

The V gene is TRBV3-1 (or the pseudogene TRBV3-2), the J gene TRBJ2-4, with 7 bases lining up with TRBD2. The CDR3 loop spans 17 amino acids. Trimming at V came to 4 bases and at J to 2 bases, leaving 11 bases not matched to a gene. Per germline, CDR1 LGHDT and CDR2 YNNKEL (reference sequence). The CDR3 region is CASSPRAGMVTKNIQYF. As DNA, the CDR3 is TGTGCCAGCAGCCCTCGAGCGGGGATGGTAACCAAAAACATTCAGTACTTC.

This chain links TRBV4-1 with TRBJ1-1; possibly TRBD1 for D (5 bases). Between the trimmed V and J ends, which lost 0 bases and 10 bases, there was a span of 9 bases. Germline-derived CDR1 and CDR2 are MGHRA and YSYEKL. The CDR3 has 12 amino acids. DNA of the CDR3: TGCGCCAGCAGCCAAGATGGCGGGACAGCTTTCTTT. It codes for CASSQDGGTAFF.

This clone has more than one count but fewer than ten. V usage is TRBV5-4 and J usage is TRBJ1-2; 8 nucleotides agree with TRBD1. Trimming at V came to 4 bases and at J to 1 base, leaving 3 bases not matched to a gene. In germline, CDR1 is SGHNT, CDR2 YYREEE (reference sequence). The CDR3 runs to 14 residues. DNA of the CDR3: TGTGCCAGCAGCCCAGACAGGGGTAACTATGGCTACACCTTC. Translating gives CASSPDRGNYGYTF.

The rearrangement links TRBV27 to TRBJ1-6; D is undetermined. V was shortened by 3 bases and J by 0 bases, with 9 bases between the two germline ends. CDR3 length: 16 amino acids. Per the germline V gene, CDR1 is MNHEY and CDR2 is SMNVEV (reference sequence). The CDR3: CASSFRRFSYNSPLHF. The CDR3 DNA follows: TGTGCCAGCAGTTTCAGGCGCTTCTCCTATAATTCACCCCTCCACTTT.

This rearrangement joins TRBV2 to TRBJ1-5; D might be TRBD1 (5 bases). Germline V CDR1 and CDR2: SNHLY, FYNNEI. CDR3 length: 15 amino acids. Trimming stripped 6 bases from V and 3 bases from J, with 15 bases between. As DNA, the CDR3 is TGTGCCAGCAGGTACGACAGAGCCGACAATCAGCCCCAGCATTTT. It codes for CASRYDRADNQPQHF.